The 3 T cell receptor beta chains listed next were all sequenced from one sample in a study of cytomegalovirus exposure and HLA in healthy donors. PCR used 60 Vbeta primers and 13 Jbeta primers. Assay used: immunoSEQ multiplex PCR; TCRdb lists only in-frame clones, some missing. The sample includes 70,000 to 90,000 clones, approximately 70% of them seen just once. Sequenced sample: PBMCs. The receptors were sampled from a man aged 60 to 69 in good health and CMV-seropositive.

The chain joins TRBV19 to TRBJ1-4, with D perhaps matching TRBD1 (5 bases). CDR1 LNHDA and CDR2 SQIVND come from the germline V gene (reference sequence). Trimming removed 8 bases at V and 15 bases at J, with 25 bases between. CDR3 length: 14 residues. CDR3 bases: TGTGCCAGTGCCGCCGGGACTGACCCCCCGGTGTTGTTTTTT. Translation gives CASAAGTDPPVLFF.

There are a few counts of this clone. The V and J genes are TRBV5-1 and TRBJ1-1, with 11 bases aligning to TRBD1. The trim removed 4 bases at V and 4 bases at J, leaving 6 bases unmatched. Germline assignment: CDR1 SGHRS and CDR2 YFSETQ. The CDR3 length is 15 residues. CDR3: CASSIRTGGPTEAFF. CDR3 coding DNA: TGCGCCAGCAGCATCCGGACAGGGGGCCCCACTGAAGCTTTCTTT.

The rearrangement joins TRBV4-3 to TRBJ2-1; D is perhaps TRBD2 (5 bases). The CDR3 spans 17 residues. V lost 0 bases to trimming and J lost 6 bases, with 18 bases between them. CDR1 and CDR2 (germline): LGHNA, YSLEER. The CDR3 sequence: CASSQEMGARTGNEQFF. The CDR3 DNA follows: TGCGCCAGCAGCCAAGAAATGGGAGCTCGTACGGGCAATGAGCAGTTCTTC.